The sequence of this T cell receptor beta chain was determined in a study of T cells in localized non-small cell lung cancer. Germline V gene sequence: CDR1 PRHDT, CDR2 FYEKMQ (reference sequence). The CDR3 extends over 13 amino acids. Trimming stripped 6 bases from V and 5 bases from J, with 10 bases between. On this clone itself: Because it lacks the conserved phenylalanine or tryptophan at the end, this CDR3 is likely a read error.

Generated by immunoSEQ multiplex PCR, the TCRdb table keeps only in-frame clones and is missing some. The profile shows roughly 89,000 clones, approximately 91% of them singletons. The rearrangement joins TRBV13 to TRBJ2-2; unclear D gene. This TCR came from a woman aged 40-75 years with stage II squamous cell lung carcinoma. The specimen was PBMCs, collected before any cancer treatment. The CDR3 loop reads CASSVYGTGELFL. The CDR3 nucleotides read TGTGCCAGCAGTGTGTACGGGACCGGGGAGCTGTTTCTT.